This TCR beta chain stems from a study of cytomegalovirus exposure and HLA in healthy donors. Use of 60 Vbeta and 13 Jbeta primers characterized the PCR. Clones were read by immunoSEQ multiplex PCR, and TCRdb kept only the in-frame ones, dropping some. In the table there are 79,000 or so clones, over 70% of which are singletons. Sequencing was carried out using PBMCs. The source of this sequence is a woman aged 40-49 years in good health and CMV-seropositive.

CDR3 sequence reads: CASSAGTGVFGYTF. The CDR3 DNA reads TGTGCCAGCAGCGCCGGGACAGGAGTGTTTGGCTACACCTTC. The chain uses TRBV5-6 and TRBJ1-2; TRBD1 agrees at 8 bases. V trimming: 4 bases; J trimming: 7 bases; junction bases outside the gene matches: 9. Per the germline V gene, CDR1 is SGHDT and CDR2 is YYEEEE. The CDR3 spans 14 residues.